This TCR beta chain is from a study of blood T cell repertoires in COVID-19 (dated by TCRdb to the early 2020s). About the full investigation: The collaborator samples originated in the United States, Italy and Spain and spanned the acute and convalescent phases of COVID-19. The prospective study material was composed of cDNA or gDNA derived from T cells, B-cell-depleted T cells, or PBMCs. The dataset comprised deeply sampled blood TCRbeta repertoires from subjects exposed to, actively infected with, or recovered from COVID-19. The repertoires were released in a freely available public database intended as a resource for research on the immune response to SARS-CoV-2. Samples were obtained from the ongoing ImmuneRACE study (first 160 participants) and from some 1,300 subjects provided by 6 global collaborators. Sample metadata almost always included a de-identified subject ID, COVID-19 status, age in years and sex. Where available, HLA class I and class II types were taken from metadata supplied by the sample provider and were not determined by assay-based typing.

A remark on this clone: Its antigen target is currently unknown. Per-nucleotide qualities are absent, and no much larger clonotype sits a single base away.

Whole blood was collected in K2EDTA tubes by collaborating institutions according to the institutions' own protocols. For TCRbeta analysis, collaborators shipped samples in one of three forms: frozen whole blood, isolated PBMCs, or DNA extracted from either of those sample types. General conclusions and limits of the study: Clinical and demographic metadata were provided uncurated, with the amount varying by source and participant.

There are 12 amino acids in the CDR3, from cysteine to phenylalanine inclusive. The DNA shown is the 36-base CDR3, in frame from base 1. The germline V gene specifies SNHLY as CDR1 and FYNNEI as CDR2. V and J are truncated by 8 bases and 0 bases respectively, leaving an intervening sequence of 6 bases. TCRbeta CDR3 regions were amplified from genomic DNA by means of the immunoSEQ Assay, a bias-controlled multiplex PCR. On the study's bioinformatics: Nucleated cell counts per sample were estimated from amplification of reference gene primers within the assay. Sequence reads were collapsed and filtered to measure the absolute abundance of every unique TCRbeta CDR3 rearrangement. Productive Simpson clonality was computed per sample as the square root of Simpson's diversity index over productive rearrangements. TCRdb retrieved this table from immuneACCESS and kept in-frame rearrangements only. Not all clones are present; in checked studies, unresolved V genes account for under half, and no reason is known for the remainder. V, J and clone size derive from that table, while D and trimming were established from the DNA sequence. For this sample the table gives about 280,000 clones, of which approximately 88% were detected only once. Roughly 2.2% of the sample is taken by the ten largest.

Recombination connected TRBV2 to TRBJ2-3, with TRBD2 tentatively as D gene (6 bases match). This TCR derives from a man between 45 and 60 years old with acute or convalescent COVID-19. What was sequenced was peripheral blood. The DNA sequence is given as TGTGCCAGCGGGGGGAGCACAGATACGCAGTATTTT. The resulting protein is CASGGSTDTQYF.